This T cell receptor (beta chain) is from a study of cytomegalovirus exposure and HLA in healthy donors. The overall study: Caucasian-associated ancestry cluster membership applied to around 80% of a few hundred genotyped donors. Broader study findings: The study carried out a later analysis of TCR beta sequences. It associated 15,000 to 20,000 of them with specific HLA alleles at a false discovery rate of 0.05. In a later analysis, compared with equally common non-associated chains, HLA-associated beta chains were more expanded. TCR beta sequences reportedly predicted the HLA-A and HLA-B alleles of most subjects accurately.

Worth noting for this clone: Its antigen is as yet unknown.

The CDR3 contains 14 residues. V was clipped by 6 bases and J by 7 bases; unmatched bases: 11. Germline V gene data show CDR1 as MDHEN and CDR2 as SYDVKM. The PCR employed 60 Vbeta primers together with 13 Jbeta primers. TCRdb's copy holds only in-frame clones and misses some; the assay was immunoSEQ multiplex PCR. The sample holds approximately 120,000 clones; over 65% are singletons and the top ten take just under 6.5%. The J gene is TRBJ1-2, the V gene TRBV28; 7 positions agree with TRBD1. The sequencing input was PBMCs. This sequence was found in a woman in her thirties or forties in good health and CMV-seronegative. The CDR3 coding sequence is TGTGCCAGCAGACCAGGGGGGAACCTCTTTGGCTACACCTTC. Translated: CASRPGGNLFGYTF.